This TCR beta chain was sequenced in a study of CD8 T cells in Susac syndrome. Study-wide results and caveats: The relatively small number of individuals in the TCR sequencing and HLA analysis was acknowledged by the study.

V dropped 0 bases and J dropped 6 bases, with 3 bases sitting between them. Germline V gives CDR1 LGHDT, CDR2 YNNKEL (reference sequence). The CDR3 covers 12 residues. With respect to this clonotype: No antigen is known for it.

It was treatment-naive patients with stable or active relapsing-remitting disease who made up the multiple sclerosis controls. Reverse transcription of roughly 0.45 to 1 ug RNA used random hexamers. The method of amplification for TCR beta CDR3 was immunoSEQ multiplex PCR, covering 54 Vbeta and 13 Jbeta. In TCRdb, the immunoSEQ multiplex PCR reads were re-called with MiXCR into one record per CDR3 protein. The data show 160,000 or so distinct CDR3 sequences, approximately 95% seen once. Sequences were obtained from CD8+ T cells from PBMCs. This receptor was taken from a human donor with multiple sclerosis. The genes are TRBV3-1 and TRBJ1-5; D remains unclear. The DNA for the CDR3 is TGTGCCAGCAGCCAAGATACTCAGCCCCAGCATTTT. The encoded protein is CASSQDTQPQHF.